One sample yielded the 24 T cell receptor beta chains listed below, sequenced in a study of graft-versus-host responses after intestinal transplantation. Which antigens these TCRs recognize remains unknown. The table came from immunoSEQ multiplex PCR; TCRdb's copy has only in-frame clones and leaves some out. The table lists around 100,000 clones, roughly 89% of them singletons, with more than 0.15% in the top ten. The source was unstimulated CD4+ T cells sorted from spleen or lymph node cells, collected before transplant. The receptor set was obtained from a human donor who was the organ donor for an intestinal transplant.

V is TRBV19 and J is TRBJ1-4, with D perhaps TRBD1 (6 bases). CDR1 LNHDA and CDR2 SQIVND come from the germline V gene (reference sequence). Trimming pared 5 bases from V and 3 bases from J, leaving 10 bases between. The CDR3 is 14 amino acids. The CDR3 here is CASSVTGSNEKLFF. In DNA, the CDR3 is TGTGCCAGTAGTGTGACAGGATCTAATGAAAAACTGTTTTTT.

The chain couples TRBV4-1 to TRBJ2-7, with 7 bases aligning to TRBD1. The CDR3 has 15 residues. V lost 2 bases and J lost 9; bases outside the gene matches: 13. Per the germline V gene, CDR1 is MGHRA and CDR2 is YSYEKL. The CDR3 nucleotides are TGCGCCAGCAGCCAACCCTTGGACAGGCCCGACGGGCAGTACTTC. Its protein product is CASSQPLDRPDGQYF.

The chain recombines TRBV4-2 with TRBJ1-1, with D perhaps TRBD1 (5 bases). Germline CDR1 and CDR2: LGHNA and YNFKEQ. The CDR3 is 16 residues long. V was cut by 0 bases and J by 3 bases, with 14 bases left in between. In DNA, the CDR3 is TGTGCCAGCAGCCAAGAGGTGGCAGGAGGGGACACTGAAGCTTTCTTT. Protein sequence: CASSQEVAGGDTEAFF.

This chain uses TRBV6-4 with TRBJ1-4, with 8 bases aligning to TRBD1. In germline, CDR1 is MRHNA, CDR2 SNTAGT. This CDR3 has 13 amino acids. The V gene end was trimmed by 10 bases and the J gene end by 8 bases; junction bases not matched to a gene: 9. The CDR3, as DNA: TGTGCCAACGAGGACAGGGCGGGCGAAAAACTGTTTTTT. It translates to CANEDRAGEKLFF.

V is TRBV5-1 and J is TRBJ2-5; 14 nucleotides match TRBD2. J was trimmed by 4 bases and V by 3 bases; bases with no gene match: 2. The CDR3 extends over 15 amino acids. CDR1 and CDR2 from the germline V gene are SGHRS and YFSETQ. This chain's CDR3 is CASSSGLAGGETQYF. Here the CDR3 DNA reads TGCGCCAGCAGCTCAGGACTAGCGGGGGGAGAGACCCAGTACTTC.

This clone was picked up one time. The chain uses TRBV9 and TRBJ1-2; 7 bases are shared with TRBD1. The junction had 19 bases not matched to a gene; V was cut back by 2 bases and J by 0 bases. This CDR3 has 20 residues. Germline CDR1 reads SGDLS; CDR2 reads YYNGEE. This chain's CDR3 is CASSVNQGDTGHVTNYGYTF. CDR3 coding DNA: TGTGCCAGCAGCGTTAACCAGGGGGATACGGGCCATGTAACTAACTATGGCTACACCTTC.

The chain is built from TRBV4-1 and TRBJ1-1, with 10 nucleotides matching TRBD1. The CDR3 extends over 17 amino acids. CDR1 is MGHRA and CDR2 is YSYEKL in the germline V gene. The V segment lost 0 bases and the J segment 12 bases; nucleotides outside the gene matches: 16. The DNA of the CDR3 is TGCGCCAGCAGCCAAGACCTAACCTCCGGGCGGGACAGGGGAACTTTCTTT. Residues: CASSQDLTSGRDRGTFF.

CDR3 amino acids: CASSSEASISEQFF. DNA of the CDR3: TGTGCCAGCAGCTCCGAAGCATCCATAAGTGAGCAGTTCTTC. The chain links TRBV7-3 to TRBJ2-1; D is unresolved. Germline-derived CDR1 and CDR2 are SGHTA and FQGTGA. The V end lost 4 bases, the J end lost 9 bases, and 16 bases lay between the germline ends. The CDR3 covers 14 residues.

The chain has TRBV5-1 and TRBJ1-2; TRBD1 matches at 8 bases. Germline lookup yields CDR1 SGHRS and CDR2 YFSETQ. J gave up 3 bases and V 1 base, and 2 bases lay outside the gene matches. CDR3 length equals 14 residues. CDR3 sequence reads: CASSLSQGDYGYTF. CDR3 DNA sequence: TGCGCCAGCAGCTTGTCACAGGGGGACTATGGCTACACCTTC.

The V and J genes are TRBV5-4 and TRBJ2-7, with 7 positions matching TRBD1. J gave up 2 bases and V 3 bases, and 5 bases lay outside the gene matches. From germline, CDR1 is SGHNT and CDR2 YYREEE (reference sequence). The CDR3 is made up of 14 amino acids. CDR3 nucleotides: TGTGCCAGCAGCTCCCGGACAGGAACCTACGAGCAGTACTTC. It translates to CASSSRTGTYEQYF.

The rearrangement links TRBV27 to TRBJ1-5, with D possibly being TRBD1 (5 bases). The CDR3 covers 15 residues. V was cut by 5 bases and J by 4 bases, with 15 bases left in between. Germline CDR1 and CDR2: MNHEY and SMNVEV (reference sequence). The CDR3 reads CASSPSPGLNQPQHF. Here the CDR3 DNA reads TGTGCCAGCAGTCCGTCTCCAGGGCTTAATCAGCCCCAGCATTTT.

This clone has a single count. CDR3 bases: TGTGCCAGCAGCCGAGGGACAGGGGGTCGGGACGAGCAGTACTTC. It encodes CASSRGTGGRDEQYF. The V gene is TRBV7-3, the J gene TRBJ2-7; 11 bases agree with TRBD1. Germline-derived CDR1 and CDR2 are SGHTA and FQGTGA. Unmatched junction bases numbered 8, after V lost 5 bases and J lost 5 bases. The CDR3 spans 15 residues.

The rearrangement joins TRBV10-3 to TRBJ2-7; the D gene is possibly TRBD1 (6 bases). The CDR3 is 14 amino acids. Looked up from germline, CDR1 is ENHRY and CDR2 is SYGVKD. Deletions cut 0 bases from V and 5 bases from J, with 11 bases between. The CDR3 reads CAISESGQGHEQYF. In nucleotides, the CDR3 is TGTGCCATCAGTGAGTCGGGCCAGGGGCACGAGCAGTACTTC.

This rearrangement joins TRBV7-9 to TRBJ1-2; the match to TRBD1 covers 7 bases. Per germline, CDR1 SEHNR and CDR2 FQNEAQ (reference sequence). The CDR3 runs 13 residues. V shed 2 bases, J shed 8 bases, and the junction held 5 bases outside the gene matches. The CDR3 loop reads CASSLRQGEGYTF. The CDR3 coding sequence is TGTGCCAGCAGCTTACGACAGGGAGAGGGCTACACCTTC. Complete variable domain (other parts from reference TRBV7-9 and TRBJ1-2): DTGVSQNPRHKITKRGQNVTFRCDPISEHNRLYWYRQTLGQGPEFLTYFQNEAQLEKSRLLSDRFSAERPKGSFSTLEIQRTEQGDSAMYLCASSLRQGEGYTFGSGTRLTVV.

V gene TRBV27 combines with J gene TRBJ2-5; possibly TRBD2 for D (6 bases). The CDR3 extends over 14 amino acids. Trimming pared 3 bases from V and 2 bases from J, leaving 10 bases between. CDR1 and CDR2 from the germline V gene are MNHEY and SMNVEV (reference sequence). CDR3 residues: CASSFLAGQETQYF. The DNA for the CDR3 is TGTGCCAGCAGTTTTTTGGCGGGGCAAGAGACCCAGTACTTC.

The gene calls are TRBV6-1 and TRBJ2-5; 14 bases align to TRBD2. CDR1 and CDR2 from the germline V gene are MNHNS and SASEGT. The CDR3 has 15 residues. V trimming: 8 bases; J trimming: 6 bases; junction bases outside the gene matches: 8. CDR3 in amino acids: CASLRLAGGPKTQYF. DNA of the CDR3: TGTGCCAGCTTAAGACTAGCGGGGGGGCCCAAGACCCAGTACTTC.

This sequence joins TRBV10-3 and TRBJ2-3, with 9 nucleotides matching TRBD2. The trim removed 8 bases at V and 2 bases at J, leaving 5 bases unmatched. This CDR3 contains 14 residues. Germline CDR1 and CDR2: ENHRY and SYGVKD. The CDR3 reads CAIQAGGITDTQYF. CDR3 nucleotides: TGTGCCATCCAGGCGGGGGGGATCACAGATACGCAGTATTTT.

The chain joins TRBV28 to TRBJ2-7; TRBD1 agrees at 9 bases. This CDR3 is built from 15 residues. Germline trimming cut 4 bases from V and 0 bases from J; bases unmatched to any gene: 4. Germline V gene sequence: CDR1 MDHEN, CDR2 SYDVKM. The CDR3 DNA reads TGTGCCAGCAGTTACAGGGGGCTAATCTCCTACGAGCAGTACTTC. Translated, it gives CASSYRGLISYEQYF.

This chain links TRBV9 with TRBJ2-7; D remains ambiguous. Between the trimmed V and J ends, which lost 0 bases and 6 bases, there was a span of 10 bases. The CDR3 consists of 13 residues. Per germline, CDR1 SGDLS and CDR2 YYNGEE. CDR3: CASSVVSDGEQYF. The CDR3 DNA sequence: TGTGCCAGCAGCGTAGTAAGCGACGGCGAGCAGTACTTC.

The chain couples TRBV7-3 to TRBJ2-5; 7 bases are a match to TRBD2. The CDR3 has 14 residues. Germline CDR1 is SGHTA and CDR2 is FQGTGA. V lost 3 bases and J lost 5; bases outside the gene matches: 6. The CDR3 coding sequence is TGTGCCAGCAGCTTTGGACTAGTCGGGGAGACCCAGTACTTC. It yields the protein CASSFGLVGETQYF.

The chain combines TRBV19 with TRBJ2-7; D is unclear. Germline CDR1 and CDR2: LNHDA and SQIVND (reference sequence). V was pared by 2 bases and J by 2 bases, with 10 bases between. This CDR3 is built from 14 residues. The CDR3 sequence is CASSIPGETYEQYF. The DNA of the CDR3 is TGTGCCAGTAGTATACCGGGTGAGACCTACGAGCAGTACTTC.

The rearrangement uses TRBV28 and TRBJ2-5; TRBD2 aligns across 8 bases. Trimming took 5 bases from V and 0 from J; bases not matched to a gene: 8. Germline V CDR1 and CDR2: MDHEN, SYDVKM. The CDR3 sequence is 16 residues long. The CDR3 is CASSPQGAGDQETQYF. CDR3 sequence (DNA): TGTGCCAGCAGTCCCCAGGGAGCGGGGGACCAAGAGACCCAGTACTTC.

The chain uses TRBV7-2 and TRBJ1-1; D uncertain. The CDR3 has 15 residues. The ends were cut back, 1 base at V and 1 base at J, with 10 bases in the middle. Per the germline V gene, CDR1 is SGHTA and CDR2 is FQGNSA. DNA for the CDR3: TGTGCCAGCAGCTTAGATCGAGCTCGGAACACTGAAGCTTTCTTT. Translated, it gives CASSLDRARNTEAFF.

The chain employs TRBV7-9 and TRBJ1-4; 9 nucleotides agree with TRBD1. V lost 4 bases, J lost 3 bases, and 9 bases stayed unmatched. The CDR3 length is 17 residues. Germline V gene data show CDR1 as SEHNR and CDR2 as FQNEAQ (reference sequence). CDR3 residues: CASSYGQGSGSNEKLFF. The CDR3, as DNA: TGTGCCAGCAGCTACGGACAGGGGAGTGGTTCTAATGAAAAACTGTTTTTT. Together with reference TRBV7-9 and TRBJ1-4, the CDR3 gives the full variable domain: DTGVSQNPRHKITKRGQNVTFRCDPISEHNRLYWYRQTLGQGPEFLTYFQNEAQLEKSRLLSDRFSAERPKGSFSTLEIQRTEQGDSAMYLCASSYGQGSGSNEKLFFGSGTQLSVL.